What follows are 4 T cell receptor beta chains derived from one specimen sequenced in a study of a mutant IDH1 vaccine in newly diagnosed glioma (dated by TCRdb to 2020 to 2023). Library method: the immunoSEQ multiplex PCR assay. TCRdb's version of the immuneACCESS table is confined to in-frame rearrangements and falls short of the full clone set. An unresolved V gene accounts for under half of the shortfall where checked; the remainder is of unknown origin. This sample comprises tens of thousands of clones, 76% of them detected only once. The top ten constitute around 4.9% of the sample. These receptors are not linked to any known antigen. Per the publication, the time point label means: week 47, end of study. Each vaccine dose, consisting of 300 ug of a 20-mer mutant IDH1 peptide in Montanide, was administered subcutaneously with topical imiquimod. Sequences were derived from PBMCs, sampled from a glioma patient whose treatment included an IDH1 peptide vaccine. The receptors were sampled from a woman between 35 and 50 years old with glioma. Some clones in this sample may be carry-over from other donors' samples.

The V call is TRBV7-2, the J call TRBJ2-3, with D unclear. The CDR3 contains 12 residues. Trimming removed 5 bases at V and 5 bases at J, with 8 bases between. Germline V lookup: CDR1 SGHTA, CDR2 FQGNSA. The CDR3 protein is CASSPLRDTQYF. CDR3 in DNA: TGTGCCAGCAGCCCCCTCAGAGATACGCAGTATTTT.

V usage is TRBV7-6 and J usage is TRBJ1-1; D call uncertain. Germline values: CDR1 SGHVS, CDR2 FNYEAQ. CDR3 length equals 12 residues. Trimming stripped 1 base from V and 7 bases from J, with 7 bases between. The CDR3 bases are TGTGCCAGCAGCTTAGGGGGTAATGAAGCTTTCTTT. It yields the protein CASSLGGNEAFF.

This chain links TRBV6-1 with TRBJ1-2, with D unclear. The germline CDR1 and CDR2 sequences are MNHNS and SASEGT. V was pared by 9 bases and J by 4 bases, with 9 bases between. The CDR3 runs 11 residues. The CDR3 nucleotides are TGTGCCAGTAGACGGACCTATGGCTACACCTTC. This codes for CASRRTYGYTF.

V usage is TRBV27 and J usage is TRBJ1-2, with TRBD1 as a possible D gene (5 bases). V was pared by 5 bases and J by 5 bases, with 15 bases between. CDR3 length: 14 residues. In germline, CDR1 is MNHEY, CDR2 SMNVEV (reference sequence). CDR3 sequence (DNA): TGTGCCAGCAGTCCCTCGGCAGGGAGGTATGGCTACACCTTC. Amino acid sequence: CASSPSAGRYGYTF.